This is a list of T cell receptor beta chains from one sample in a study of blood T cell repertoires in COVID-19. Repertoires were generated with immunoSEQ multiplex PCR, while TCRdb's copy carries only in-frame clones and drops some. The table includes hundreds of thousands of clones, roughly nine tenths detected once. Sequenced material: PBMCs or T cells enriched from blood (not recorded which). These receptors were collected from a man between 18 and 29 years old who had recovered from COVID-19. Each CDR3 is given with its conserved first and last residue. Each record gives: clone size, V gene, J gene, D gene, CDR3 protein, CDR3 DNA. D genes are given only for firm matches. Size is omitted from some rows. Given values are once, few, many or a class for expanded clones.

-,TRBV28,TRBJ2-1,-,CASSTQGKSYNEQFF,TGTGCCAGCAGTACACAGGGAAAGTCCTACAATGAGCAGTTCTTC
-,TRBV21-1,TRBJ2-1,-,CASSKVAGQPWNEQFF,TGTGCCAGCAGCAAAGTGGCGGGACAGCCGTGGAATGAGCAGTTCTTC
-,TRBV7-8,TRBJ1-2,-,CASSPLNYGYTF,TGTGCCAGCAGCCCTTTAAACTATGGCTACACCTTC
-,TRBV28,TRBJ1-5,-,CASSKDRGNQPQHF,TGTGCCAGCAGCAAGGATCGGGGCAATCAGCCCCAGCATTTT
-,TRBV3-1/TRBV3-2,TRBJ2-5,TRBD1,CASSLTATGGVETQYF,TGTGCCAGCAGCCTTACAGCGACAGGGGGCGTAGAGACCCAGTACTTC
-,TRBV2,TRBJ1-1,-,CASSETAEAFF,TGTGCCAGCAGTGAAACTGCTGAAGCTTTCTTT
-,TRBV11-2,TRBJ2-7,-,CASSSRDKSYEQYF,TGTGCCAGCAGCTCCCGGGACAAATCTTACGAGCAGTACTTC
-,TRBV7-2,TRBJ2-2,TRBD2,CASSLYEAGTNTGELFF,TGTGCCAGCAGCTTATACGAAGCGGGGACGAACACCGGGGAGCTGTTTTTT
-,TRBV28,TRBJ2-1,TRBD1,CASRPPTGDNEQFF,TGTGCCAGCCGGCCCCCGACAGGGGACAATGAGCAGTTCTTC
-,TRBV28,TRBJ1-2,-,CASSLSFPGHRGYGYTF,TGTGCCAGCAGTTTGTCTTTTCCGGGCCATAGGGGCTATGGCTACACCTTC
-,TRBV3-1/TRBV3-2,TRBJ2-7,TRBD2,CASSQVILAEPYEQYF,TGTGCCAGCAGCCAAGTGATCCTAGCGGAACCCTACGAGCAGTACTTC
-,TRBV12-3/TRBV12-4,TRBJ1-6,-,CASSTGEVPLHF,TGTGCCAGCAGCACGGGGGAAGTACCCCTCCACTTT
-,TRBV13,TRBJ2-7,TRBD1,CASSAGTESEQYF,TGTGCCAGCAGCGCCGGGACAGAAAGCGAGCAGTACTTC
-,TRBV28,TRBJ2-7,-,CASTPEGDWLYEQYF,TGTGCCAGCACTCCAGAGGGGGATTGGCTCTACGAGCAGTACTTC
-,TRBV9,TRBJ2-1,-,CASSVEGRDPYNEQFF,TGTGCCAGCAGCGTAGAGGGGCGGGACCCCTACAATGAGCAGTTCTTC
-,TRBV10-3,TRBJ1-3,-,CAISESNLRYSGNTIYF,TGTGCCATCAGTGAGTCCAACTTGCGCTACTCTGGAAACACCATATATTTT
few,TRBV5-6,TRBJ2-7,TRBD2,CASSSGGSSYEQYF,TGTGCCAGCAGCTCGGGAGGGAGCTCCTACGAGCAGTACTTC
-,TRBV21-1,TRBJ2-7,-,CASSSVGGDRGCEQYF,TGTGCCAGCAGCTCGGTTGGGGGGGACAGGGGTTGCGAGCAGTACTTC
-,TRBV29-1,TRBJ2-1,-,CSVEGLAFYNEQFF,TGCAGCGTTGAAGGGCTAGCTTTCTACAATGAGCAGTTCTTC
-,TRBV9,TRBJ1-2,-,CASSARLNYGYTF,TGTGCCAGCAGCGCAAGACTTAACTATGGCTACACCTTC
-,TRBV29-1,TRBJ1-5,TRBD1,CSVRDRDNQPQHF,TGCAGCGTTCGGGACAGGGACAATCAGCCCCAGCATTTT
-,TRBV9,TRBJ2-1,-,CASSVGPGGSYNEQFF,TGTGCCAGCAGCGTAGGGCCAGGGGGGTCCTACAATGAGCAGTTCTTC
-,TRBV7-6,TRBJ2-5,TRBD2,CASSLLLAGRETQYF,TGTGCCAGCAGCTTACTACTAGCGGGGAGGGAGACCCAGTACTTC
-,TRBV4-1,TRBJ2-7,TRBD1,CASSQERSLTGGGEQYF,TGCGCCAGCAGCCAAGAGAGGAGCCTCACAGGGGGTGGCGAGCAGTACTTC
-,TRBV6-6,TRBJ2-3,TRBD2,CASSHGLAETDTQYF,TGTGCCAGCAGTCACGGACTAGCGGAAACAGATACGCAGTATTTT
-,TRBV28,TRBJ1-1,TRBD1,CASSFLGTGYTEAFF,TGTGCCAGCAGTTTTTTAGGGACAGGGTACACTGAAGCTTTCTTT
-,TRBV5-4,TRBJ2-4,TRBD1,CASSPTGVNIQYF,TGTGCCAGCAGCCCTACAGGGGTAAACATTCAGTACTTC
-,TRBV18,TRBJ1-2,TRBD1,CASSLPGTGDYGYTF,TGTGCCAGCTCATTACCCGGGACAGGGGATTACGGCTACACCTTC
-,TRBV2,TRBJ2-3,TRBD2,CASGLAGGLSTDTQYF,TGTGCCAGCGGACTAGCGGGGGGGCTAAGCACAGATACGCAGTATTTT
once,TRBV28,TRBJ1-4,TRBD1,CASSLQGASNEKLFF,TGTGCCAGCAGTTTACAGGGGGCTTCTAATGAAAAACTGTTTTTT
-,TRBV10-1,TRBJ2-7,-,CASSARRGSYPEQYF,TGCGCCAGCAGTGCTCGGCGCGGTTCCTACCCCGAGCAGTACTTC
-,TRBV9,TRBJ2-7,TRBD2,CASSVLAGAGEQYF,TGTGCCAGCAGCGTCCTAGCGGGAGCGGGCGAGCAGTACTTC
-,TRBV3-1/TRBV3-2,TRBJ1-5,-,CASSQLVRGPQHF,TGTGCCAGCAGCCAATTGGTTAGGGGTCCCCAGCATTTT
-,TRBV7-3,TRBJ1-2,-,CASSLNDGQYGYTF,TGTGCCAGCAGCTTAAATGACGGACAGTATGGCTACACCTTC
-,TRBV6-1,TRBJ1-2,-,CASSEGQFNGYTF,TGTGCCAGCAGTGAAGGTCAGTTCAATGGCTACACCTTC
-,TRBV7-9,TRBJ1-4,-,CASSLVPGVDEKLFF,TGTGCCAGCAGCTTAGTACCCGGGGTGGATGAAAAACTGTTTTTT
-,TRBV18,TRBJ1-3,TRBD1,CASSPGQWSSGNTIYF,TGTGCCAGCTCACCGGGACAGTGGTCCTCTGGAAACACCATATATTTT
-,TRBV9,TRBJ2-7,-,CASSPRGRGAYEQYF,TGTGCCAGCAGCCCTCGGGGCAGGGGCGCCTACGAGCAGTACTTC
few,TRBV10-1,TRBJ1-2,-,CASSGQRGYGYTF,TGCGCCAGCAGTGGACAGCGAGGCTATGGCTACACCTTC
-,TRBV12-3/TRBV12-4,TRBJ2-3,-,CASSGQGGDTQYF,TGTGCCAGCAGTGGACAGGGAGGGGATACGCAGTATTTT
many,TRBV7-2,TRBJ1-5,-,CASSPGGNQPQHF,TGTGCCAGCAGCCCCGGAGGCAATCAGCCCCAGCATTTT